One and the same sample provided the 14 T cell receptor beta chains below, sequenced in a study of control samples from healthy donors and cancer patients. The repertoire was sequenced with immunoSEQ multiplex PCR; TCRdb's copy has only in-frame clones and lacks some. The sample includes 50,000 or so clones, around 95% of them seen just once. The material sequenced was blood. Receptors were obtained from a woman aged 18-30 years in good health.

The V and J genes are TRBV5-4 and TRBJ2-2, with D perhaps being TRBD1 or TRBD2 (5 bases each). Germline V gene sequence: CDR1 SGHNT, CDR2 YYREEE (reference sequence). The CDR3 has 15 amino acids. Trimming took 4 bases from V and 4 from J, leaving 14 bases between them. CDR3 residues: CASSLRDGRTGELFF. DNA of the CDR3: TGTGCCAGCAGCCTCCGGGACGGGCGCACCGGGGAGCTGTTTTTT. Full variable domain (remainder filled in from reference TRBV5-4 and TRBJ2-2): ETGVTQSPTHLIKTRGQQVTLRCSSQSGHNTVSWYQQALGQGPQFIFQYYREEENGRGNFPPRFSGLQFPNYSSELNVNALELDDSALYLCASSLRDGRTGELFFGEGSRLTVL.

This chain uses TRBV24-1 with TRBJ1-1, with D unclear. The CDR3 sequence is 14 residues long. V lost 4 bases, J lost 0 bases, and 8 bases lay in between. Germline values: CDR1 KGHDR, CDR2 SFDVKD. The CDR3 spells CATSESGMNTEAFF. Here the CDR3 DNA reads TGTGCCACCAGTGAGTCCGGGATGAACACTGAAGCTTTCTTT.

The V gene is TRBV7-9, the J gene TRBJ1-1; 8 positions match TRBD1. Germline loops: CDR1 SEHNR, CDR2 FQNEAQ (reference sequence). The CDR3 extends over 14 amino acids. Losses at the gene ends were 5 bases for V and 6 bases for J; bases not matched to a gene: 8. The CDR3 nucleotides read TGTGCCAGCAGCAGACAAAGGACAGGGCCTGAAGCTTTCTTT. Its protein product is CASSRQRTGPEAFF. Full variable domain (remainder filled in from reference TRBV7-9 and TRBJ1-1): DTGVSQNPRHKITKRGQNVTFRCDPISEHNRLYWYRQTLGQGPEFLTYFQNEAQLEKSRLLSDRFSAERPKGSFSTLEIQRTEQGDSAMYLCASSRQRTGPEAFFGQGTRLTVV.

The gene calls are TRBV13 and TRBJ1-2, with D possibly being TRBD1 (5 bases). The V and J ends lost 1 base and 5 bases respectively, with 11 bases between them. The germline V gene encodes CDR1 PRHDT and CDR2 FYEKMQ (reference sequence). The CDR3 is made up of 14 amino acids. The CDR3, as DNA: TGTGCCAGCAGCTTAGAGGGGTTGGATTATGGCTACACCTTC. Its translation: CASSLEGLDYGYTF.

This chain connects TRBV7-2 to TRBJ1-2; D might be TRBD1 (5 bases). The germline CDR1 and CDR2 sequences are SGHTA and FQGNSA. The CDR3 runs to 15 residues. Trimming cost V 1 base and J 4 bases, with 13 bases left between them. CDR3 coding DNA: TGTGCCAGCAGCTTAGAATGGACAATCGGCTATGGCTACACCTTC. Its protein product is CASSLEWTIGYGYTF.

V usage is TRBV27 and J usage is TRBJ1-2; 8 positions agree with TRBD1. This CDR3 has 19 amino acids. Trimming took 3 bases from V and 2 from J; bases not matched to a gene: 17. Germline V gene sequence: CDR1 MNHEY, CDR2 SMNVEV (reference sequence). The CDR3, as DNA: TGTGCCAGCAGTTTCCTCCGGACAGGGATTTTGATCGAGAACTATGGCTACACCTTC. It encodes CASSFLRTGILIENYGYTF.

The rearrangement joins TRBV30 to TRBJ1-2; weak D call: TRBD1 (6 bases). This CDR3 is 14 amino acids long. V was shortened by 0 bases and J by 5 bases, with 13 bases between the two germline ends. Germline assignment: CDR1 GTSNPN and CDR2 SVGIG (reference sequence). CDR3 in amino acids: CAWSVQGGKYGYTF. CDR3 nucleotide sequence: TGTGCCTGGAGTGTACAGGGAGGGAAATATGGCTACACCTTC.

This chain joins TRBV18 and TRBJ1-1, with D possibly TRBD1 on 6 matching bases. The length of the CDR3 is 14 residues. V lost 6 bases and J 2 bases, leaving 13 bases between the germline ends. Germline V gives CDR1 KGHSH, CDR2 LQKENI. The CDR3, as DNA: TGTGCCAGCTCCCTACGGGACATTAACACTGAAGCTTTCTTT. Its translation is CASSLRDINTEAFF.

The rearrangement uses TRBV28 and TRBJ1-1; D gene unclear. V was clipped by 4 bases and J by 0 bases, with 15 bases between them. The CDR3 is made up of 16 amino acids. Germline assignment: CDR1 MDHEN and CDR2 SYDVKM. CDR3 residues: CASSSAGSIMNTEAFF. The CDR3 DNA is TGTGCCAGCAGTTCGGCAGGCTCTATCATGAACACTGAAGCTTTCTTT.

V usage is TRBV5-4 and J usage is TRBJ1-2; 11 bases line up with TRBD1. This CDR3 spans 15 amino acids. Germline values: CDR1 SGHNT, CDR2 YYREEE (reference sequence). J gave up 5 bases and V 2 bases, and 5 bases lay outside the gene matches. The CDR3, as DNA: TGTGCCAGCAGCTTTCCGGGACAGGGGGTTTATGGCTACACCTTC. Protein product: CASSFPGQGVYGYTF.

This chain connects TRBV7-8 to TRBJ1-2; 7 bases match TRBD1. The length of the CDR3 is 14 residues. CDR1 SGHVS and CDR2 FQNEAQ come from the germline V gene. J was trimmed by 3 bases and V by 5 bases; bases with no gene match: 6. The CDR3 coding sequence is TGTGCCAGCAGCCCATATACAGGGGACTATGGCTACACCTTC. Its translation: CASSPYTGDYGYTF.

The chain uses TRBV5-8 and TRBJ1-1; TRBD1 is a possible D gene (6 bases). CDR1 and CDR2 from the germline V gene are SGHTS and YDEGEE. The CDR3 is 13 amino acids. Trimming removed 1 base from V and 6 bases from J, with 10 bases in between. The CDR3 DNA reads TGTGCCAGCAGCTTGTGGGGGCCGGCTGAAGCTTTCTTT. As protein: CASSLWGPAEAFF.

V and J are TRBV5-1 and TRBJ1-6; weak D call: TRBD1 (6 bases). The CDR3 consists of 13 residues. Trimming removed 5 bases from V and 11 bases from J, with 14 bases in between. Germline values: CDR1 SGHRS, CDR2 YFSETQ. The CDR3 sequence: CASRHLTGTPLHF. The CDR3 DNA reads TGCGCCAGCAGACATTTGACAGGCACACCCCTCCACTTT.

The V call is TRBV7-2, the J call TRBJ1-2; D unresolved. This CDR3 is built from 13 residues. Germline V gene sequence: CDR1 SGHTA, CDR2 FQGNSA. The germline V and J ends were trimmed by 5 bases and 5 bases, with 12 bases remaining between them. Here the CDR3 reads CASSLDREYGYTF. DNA for the CDR3: TGTGCCAGCAGCCTGGACCGAGAGTATGGCTACACCTTC.